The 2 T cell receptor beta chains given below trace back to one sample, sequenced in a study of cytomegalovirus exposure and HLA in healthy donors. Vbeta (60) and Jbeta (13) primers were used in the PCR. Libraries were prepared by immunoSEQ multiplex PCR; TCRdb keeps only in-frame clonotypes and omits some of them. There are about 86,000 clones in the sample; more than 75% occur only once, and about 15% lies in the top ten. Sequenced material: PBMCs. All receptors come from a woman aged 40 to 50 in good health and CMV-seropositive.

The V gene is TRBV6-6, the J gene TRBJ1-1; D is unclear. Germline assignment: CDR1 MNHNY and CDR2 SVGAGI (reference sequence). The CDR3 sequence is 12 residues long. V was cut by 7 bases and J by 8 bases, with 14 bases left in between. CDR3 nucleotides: TGTGCCAGCATCGAGGCCCACGTCGAAGCTTTCTTT. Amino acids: CASIEAHVEAFF.

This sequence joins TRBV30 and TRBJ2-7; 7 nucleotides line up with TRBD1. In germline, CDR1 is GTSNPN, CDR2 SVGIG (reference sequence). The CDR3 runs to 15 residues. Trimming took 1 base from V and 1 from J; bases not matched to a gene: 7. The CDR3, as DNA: TGTGCCTGGAGTGGTGTGGGCAGGGGGTCCTACGAGCAGTACTTC. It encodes CAWSGVGRGSYEQYF.